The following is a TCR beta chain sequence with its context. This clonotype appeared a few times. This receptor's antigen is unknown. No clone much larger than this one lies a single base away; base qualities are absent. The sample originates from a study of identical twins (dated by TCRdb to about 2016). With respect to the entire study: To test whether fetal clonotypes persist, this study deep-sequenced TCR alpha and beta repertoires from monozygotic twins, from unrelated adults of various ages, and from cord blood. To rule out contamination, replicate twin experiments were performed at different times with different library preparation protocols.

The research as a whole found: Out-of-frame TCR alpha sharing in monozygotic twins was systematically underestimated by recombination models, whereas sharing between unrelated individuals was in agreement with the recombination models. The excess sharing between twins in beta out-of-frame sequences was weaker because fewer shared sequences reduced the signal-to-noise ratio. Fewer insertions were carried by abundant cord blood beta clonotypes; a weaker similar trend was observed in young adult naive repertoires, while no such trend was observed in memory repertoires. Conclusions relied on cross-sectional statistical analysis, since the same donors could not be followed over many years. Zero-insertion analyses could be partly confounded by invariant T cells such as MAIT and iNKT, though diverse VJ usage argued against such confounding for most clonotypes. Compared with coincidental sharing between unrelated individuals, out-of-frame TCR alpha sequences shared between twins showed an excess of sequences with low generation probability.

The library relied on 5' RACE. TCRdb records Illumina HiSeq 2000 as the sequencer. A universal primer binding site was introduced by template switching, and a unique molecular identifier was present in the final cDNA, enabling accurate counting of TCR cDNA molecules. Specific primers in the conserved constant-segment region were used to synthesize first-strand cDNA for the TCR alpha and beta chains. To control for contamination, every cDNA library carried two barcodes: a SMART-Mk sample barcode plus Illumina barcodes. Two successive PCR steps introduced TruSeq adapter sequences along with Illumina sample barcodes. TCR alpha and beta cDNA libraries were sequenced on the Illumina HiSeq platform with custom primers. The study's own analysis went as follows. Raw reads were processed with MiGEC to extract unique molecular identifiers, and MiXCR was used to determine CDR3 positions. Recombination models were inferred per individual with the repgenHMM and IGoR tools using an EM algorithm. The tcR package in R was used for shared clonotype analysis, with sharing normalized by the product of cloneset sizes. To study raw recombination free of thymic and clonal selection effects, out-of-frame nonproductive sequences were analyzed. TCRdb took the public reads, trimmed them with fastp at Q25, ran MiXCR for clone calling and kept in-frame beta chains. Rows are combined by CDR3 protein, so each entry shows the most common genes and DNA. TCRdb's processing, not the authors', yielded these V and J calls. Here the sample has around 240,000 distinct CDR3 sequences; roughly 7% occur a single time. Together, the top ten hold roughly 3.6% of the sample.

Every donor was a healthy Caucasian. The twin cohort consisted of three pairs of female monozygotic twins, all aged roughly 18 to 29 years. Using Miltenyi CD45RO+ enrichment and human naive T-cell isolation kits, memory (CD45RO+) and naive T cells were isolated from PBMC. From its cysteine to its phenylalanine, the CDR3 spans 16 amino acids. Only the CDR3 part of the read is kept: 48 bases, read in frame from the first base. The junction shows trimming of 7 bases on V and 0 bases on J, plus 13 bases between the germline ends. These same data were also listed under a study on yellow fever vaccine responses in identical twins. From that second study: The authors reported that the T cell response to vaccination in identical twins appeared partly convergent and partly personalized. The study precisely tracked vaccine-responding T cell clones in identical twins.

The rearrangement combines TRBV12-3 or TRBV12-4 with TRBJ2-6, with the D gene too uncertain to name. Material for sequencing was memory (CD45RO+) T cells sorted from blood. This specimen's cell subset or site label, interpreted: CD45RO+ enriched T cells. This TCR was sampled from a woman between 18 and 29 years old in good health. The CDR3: CASTPQAISGANVLTF. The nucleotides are TGTGCCAGCACCCCGCAGGCGATCTCTGGGGCCAACGTCCTGACTTTC.